These 27 T cell receptor beta chains share one sample of origin, sequenced in a study of CD8 T cells in ankylosing spondylitis. A single record per CDR3 protein comes from TCRdb applying MiXCR to the 5' RACE reads. The table includes over 110,000 distinct CDR3 sequences, roughly 8.8% detected once. The sample was synovial fluid, either unsorted or a sorted T cell fraction (not recorded which). All receptors come from a male donor with ankylosing spondylitis.

The gene calls are TRBV29-1 and TRBJ2-3; 9 nucleotides agree with TRBD2. V shed 3 bases and J 10 bases; nucleotides not matched to a gene: 11. Germline CDR1 reads SQVTM; CDR2 reads ANQGSEA. The CDR3 totals 14 residues. The CDR3 sequence: CSVEGTSRGRAQYF. In DNA, the CDR3 is TGCAGCGTTGAGGGGACTAGCCGGGGAAGGGCGCAGTATTTT.

Ten or more counts support this clonotype. The CDR3 protein is CASSPISTGGELFF. The CDR3, as DNA: TGTGCCAGCAGCCCCATTTCTACAGGGGGGGAGCTGTTTTTT. The chain recombines TRBV7-3 with TRBJ2-2, with D perhaps TRBD1 (6 bases). Germline loops: CDR1 SGHTA, CDR2 FQGTGA. V was trimmed by 5 bases and J by 8 bases, leaving 15 bases between them. The CDR3 spans 14 residues.

The gene calls are TRBV3-1 and TRBJ2-7; D is tentatively TRBD1 or TRBD2 (5 bases each). The CDR3 covers 13 residues. Germline V lookup: CDR1 LGHDT, CDR2 YNNKEL (reference sequence). V was clipped by 4 bases and J by 5 bases, with 12 bases between them. This CDR3 is CASSRGRGNEQYF. The CDR3 DNA reads as TGTGCCAGCAGCCGGGGACGGGGCAACGAGCAGTACTTC.

This chain links TRBV3-1 with TRBJ1-6; no firm D call. V lost 5 bases, J lost 8 bases, and 13 bases lay in between. The CDR3 is 14 residues long. The germline V gene encodes CDR1 LGHDT and CDR2 YNNKEL (reference sequence). The DNA of the CDR3 is TGTGCCAGCAGCAACGGACCGGGCGATTCACCCCTCCACTTT. This gives the protein CASSNGPGDSPLHF.

The chain combines TRBV6-5 with TRBJ1-6; 8 positions match TRBD1. Germline CDR1 and CDR2: MNHEY and SVGAGI. The CDR3 has 14 residues. J lost 9 bases, V lost 2 bases, and 3 bases had no gene match. The CDR3 here is CASSYQGASSPLHF. In nucleotides, the CDR3 is TGTGCCAGCAGTTACCAGGGGGCGAGTTCACCCCTCCACTTT.

There are many counts of this clonotype. The chain is built from TRBV28 and TRBJ2-7; the D is unclear. The CDR3 totals 13 residues. V was shortened by 6 bases and J by 3 bases, with 12 bases between the two germline ends. Germline V gene lookup returns CDR1 MDHEN and CDR2 SYDVKM. CDR3 coding DNA: TGTGCCAGCAGGCCGACCGAAAGCTACGAGCAGTACTTC. Encoded protein: CASRPTESYEQYF. Full variable domain (outside the CDR3, taken from reference TRBV28 and TRBJ2-7): DVKVTQSSRYLVKRTGEKVFLECVQDMDHENMFWYRQDPGLGLRLIYFSYDVKMKEKGDIPEGYSVSREKKERFSLILESASTNQTSMYLCASRPTESYEQYFGPGTRLTVT.

This clonotype was found a few times. The chain links TRBV6-2 or TRBV6-3 to TRBJ1-5; weak D call: TRBD1 (5 bases). Trimming cost V 6 bases and J 3 bases, with 12 bases left between them. The CDR3 runs 14 residues. The germline V gene encodes CDR1 MNHEY and CDR2 SVGEGT. Here the CDR3 reads CASSQGVFNQPQHF. CDR3 nucleotides: TGTGCCAGCAGCCAAGGGGTATTCAATCAGCCCCAGCATTTT.

This clonotype came up a few times. The chain links TRBV7-2 to TRBJ2-7; unclear D gene. V was shortened by 3 bases and J by 1 base, with 13 bases between the two germline ends. CDR3 length equals 15 residues. Germline V gene sequence: CDR1 SGHTA, CDR2 FQGNSA. The CDR3 here is CASSLGRKASYEQYF. The CDR3, as DNA: TGTGCCAGCAGCTTGGGCAGGAAGGCGTCCTACGAGCAGTACTTC.

This clonotype was observed a handful of times. V usage is TRBV18 and J usage is TRBJ2-5, with TRBD1 matching 7 bases. J was trimmed by 5 bases and V by 2 bases; bases with no gene match: 8. Germline V CDR1 and CDR2: KGHSH, LQKENI. The CDR3 has 15 amino acids. As DNA, the CDR3 is TGTGCCAGCTCACCAGGTCAGGGGGTCGAGGAGACCCAGTACTTC. Its protein product is CASSPGQGVEETQYF.

The chain has TRBV5-5 and TRBJ2-5, with D possibly matching TRBD2 (5 bases). Germline V gene lookup returns CDR1 SGHKS and CDR2 YYEKEE (reference sequence). This CDR3 has 13 amino acids. The germline V and J ends were trimmed by 4 bases and 5 bases, with 12 bases remaining between them. CDR3 in amino acids: CASSAGVRETQYF. As DNA, the CDR3 is TGTGCCAGCAGCGCCGGGGTCCGGGAGACCCAGTACTTC.

In its sample, this clonotype was seen a few times. The V and J genes are TRBV12-3 or TRBV12-4 and TRBJ1-1; unclear D gene. The CDR3 runs 13 residues. V was trimmed by 5 bases and J by 0 bases, leaving 7 bases between them. The CDR3 loop is CASSDYMNTEAFF. The CDR3 nucleotides read TGTGCCAGCAGTGACTACATGAACACTGAAGCTTTCTTT.

This clonotype showed up many times. The chain is built from TRBV5-1 and TRBJ2-1; D gene uncertain. The CDR3 has 14 amino acids. CDR1 and CDR2 (germline): SGHRS, YFSETQ. V gave up 0 bases and J gave up 6 bases, with 10 bases separating them. CDR3 DNA sequence: TGCGCCAGCAGCTTGGGGTTTGCGGCCAATGAGCAGTTCTTC. Encoded protein: CASSLGFAANEQFF.

Ten or more counts support this clonotype. This rearrangement joins TRBV20-1 to TRBJ2-7; no reliable D call. Germline V gene lookup returns CDR1 DFQATT and CDR2 SNEGSKA (reference sequence). V dropped 5 bases and J dropped 3 bases, with 8 bases sitting between them. CDR3 length: 11 residues. CDR3 sequence (DNA): TGCAGTGCTCAAAGAATCTACGAGCAGTACTTC. Amino acids: CSAQRIYEQYF.

This clonotype appeared many times. The chain employs TRBV27 and TRBJ2-7; TRBD2 aligns across 7 bases. Germline V gene sequence: CDR1 MNHEY, CDR2 SMNVEV (reference sequence). The CDR3 runs to 14 residues. V was pared by 2 bases and J by 0 bases, with 1 base of the junction left unmatched. The CDR3 loop reads CASSLRGGSYEQYF. As DNA, the CDR3 is TGTGCCAGCAGTTTACGCGGGGGCTCCTACGAGCAGTACTTC.

This clonotype was picked up many times. The chain links TRBV4-2 to TRBJ2-2; 10 positions agree with TRBD2. V lost 1 base, J lost 5 bases, and 10 bases stayed unmatched. CDR3 size: 18 residues. Germline V gene lookup returns CDR1 LGHNA and CDR2 YNFKEQ. CDR3 protein: CASSQVGSSGRDTGELFF. The CDR3 DNA is TGTGCCAGCAGCCAAGTCGGTTCGAGCGGGAGGGATACCGGGGAGCTGTTTTTT.

This clonotype showed up many times. This rearrangement joins TRBV24-1 to TRBJ1-2; D is undetermined. Per the germline V gene, CDR1 is KGHDR and CDR2 is SFDVKD. The CDR3 sequence is 14 residues long. V was clipped by 3 bases and J by 8 bases, with 15 bases between them. The CDR3 region has the DNA TGTGCCACCAGTGATAATAGGAGGGTTGGAGGCTACACCTTC. This translates into CATSDNRRVGGYTF.

This clonotype was seen many times. The chain uses TRBV7-8 and TRBJ1-1; no definite D call. The V end was cut by 1 base, the J end by 1 base, with 10 bases between. The CDR3 is made up of 15 amino acids. The germline V gene encodes CDR1 SGHVS and CDR2 FQNEAQ. The CDR3 region is CASSLGLTRNTEAFF. CDR3 coding DNA: TGTGCCAGCAGCTTAGGACTGACACGGAACACTGAAGCTTTCTTT. Filled out from reference TRBV7-8 and TRBJ1-1, the complete variable domain reads GAGVSQSPRYKVAKRGQDVALRCDPISGHVSLFWYQQALGQGPEFLTYFQNEAQLDKSGLPSDRFFAERPEGSVSTLKIQRTQQEDSAVYLCASSLGLTRNTEAFFGQGTRLTVV.

In its sample, this clonotype was seen a few times. V usage is TRBV20-1 and J usage is TRBJ2-5; TRBD2 matches at 9 bases. CDR1 and CDR2 from the germline V gene are DFQATT and SNEGSKA (reference sequence). V shed 6 bases and J 3 bases; nucleotides not matched to a gene: 8. This CDR3 is built from 14 residues. As DNA, the CDR3 is TGCAGTGCCTCGTATAGCGGGGGCAAAGAGACCCAGTACTTC. This codes for CSASYSGGKETQYF.

This clonotype has more than one count but fewer than ten. V gene TRBV6-6 combines with J gene TRBJ1-6; the D gene is possibly TRBD1 (5 bases). V was shortened by 7 bases and J by 8 bases, with 12 bases between the two germline ends. The CDR3 extends over 13 amino acids. Germline-derived CDR1 and CDR2 are MNHNY and SVGAGI (reference sequence). The CDR3 region has the DNA TGTGCCAGCACCCAAACCAGGGATTCACCCCTCCACTTT. Translation: CASTQTRDSPLHF.

This clonotype was counted many times. V and J are TRBV12-3 or TRBV12-4 and TRBJ1-5; a weak D match, TRBD1 (5 bases). The germline V and J ends were trimmed by 3 bases and 9 bases, with 18 bases remaining between them. This CDR3 spans 15 amino acids. CDR3 bases: TGTGCCAGCAGTTTGGGTCAGGGCGGTATTGCGCCCCAGCATTTT. It codes for CASSLGQGGIAPQHF.

This clonotype was counted a few times. The chain carries TRBV20-1 and TRBJ2-6, with D possibly matching TRBD1 (6 bases). This CDR3 is 15 amino acids long. V was trimmed by 6 bases and J by 4 bases, leaving 16 bases between them. CDR1 and CDR2 (germline): DFQATT, SNEGSKA (reference sequence). The CDR3 sequence is CSAYPTGRGANVLTF. For the CDR3, the DNA is TGCAGTGCCTACCCTACAGGGAGAGGGGCCAACGTCCTGACTTTC.

This clonotype was observed many times. This chain joins TRBV27 and TRBJ1-4; no reliable D call. Germline CDR1 is MNHEY and CDR2 is SMNVEV (reference sequence). V lost 3 bases to trimming and J lost 8 bases, with 13 bases between them. The CDR3 consists of 14 residues. CDR3 in amino acids: CASSFSGPFEKLFF. CDR3 nucleotides: TGTGCCAGCAGTTTCTCTGGACCCTTCGAAAAACTGTTTTTT.

This sequence joins TRBV6-1 and TRBJ1-1, with a tentative D call TRBD1 (5 bases). Germline loops: CDR1 MNHNS, CDR2 SASEGT. The V and J ends lost 4 bases and 1 base respectively, with 7 bases between them. The CDR3 length is 13 residues. The CDR3 spells CASSAQGNTEAFF. CDR3 coding DNA: TGTGCCAGCAGTGCTCAGGGGAACACTGAAGCTTTCTTT.

The gene calls are TRBV6-5 and TRBJ2-3, with D perhaps given as TRBD1 or TRBD2 (5 bases each). This CDR3 has 12 residues. V dropped 7 bases and J dropped 13 bases, with 18 bases sitting between them. Germline V gene data show CDR1 as MNHEY and CDR2 as SVGAGI. CDR3 region: CASTRTGAKEYF. CDR3 nucleotide sequence: TGTGCCAGCACCCGCACCGGGGCAAAGGAGTATTTT.

The V gene is TRBV5-1, the J gene TRBJ2-7; tentatively, D is TRBD1 (5 bases). Germline lookup yields CDR1 SGHRS and CDR2 YFSETQ. With 6 bases removed from V and 5 bases from J, the gap between germline ends came to 15 bases. The CDR3 is made up of 13 amino acids. The CDR3, as DNA: TGCGCCAGCACATCGATAGGGGCCCACGAGCAGTACTTC. Translating it yields CASTSIGAHEQYF.

This chain joins TRBV20-1 and TRBJ1-2, with D possibly being TRBD1 (5 bases). CDR3 size: 13 residues. Germline V gene lookup returns CDR1 DFQATT and CDR2 SNEGSKA (reference sequence). Trimming removed 4 bases at V and 3 bases at J, with 12 bases between. This chain's CDR3 is CSAMVGVDYGYTF. CDR3 nucleotide sequence: TGCAGTGCTATGGTGGGGGTTGACTATGGCTACACCTTC.

The genes are TRBV28 and TRBJ2-6; tentative D call: TRBD2 (5 bases). With 6 bases removed from V and 2 bases from J, the gap between germline ends came to 11 bases. This CDR3 spans 15 amino acids. Germline assignment: CDR1 MDHEN and CDR2 SYDVKM. CDR3 protein: CASRGWGAGANVLTF. The DNA of the CDR3 is TGTGCCAGCAGGGGGTGGGGAGCTGGGGCCAACGTCCTGACTTTC.